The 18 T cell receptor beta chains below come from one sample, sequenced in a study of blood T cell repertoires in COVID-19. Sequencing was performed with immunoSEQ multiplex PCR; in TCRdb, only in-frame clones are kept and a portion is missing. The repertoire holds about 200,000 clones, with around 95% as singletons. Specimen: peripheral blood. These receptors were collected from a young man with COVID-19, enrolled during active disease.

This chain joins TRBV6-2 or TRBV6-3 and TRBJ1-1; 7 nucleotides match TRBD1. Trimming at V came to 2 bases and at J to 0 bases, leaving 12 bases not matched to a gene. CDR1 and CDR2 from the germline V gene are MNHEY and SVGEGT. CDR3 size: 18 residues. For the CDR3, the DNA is TGTGCCAGCAGTTACCCCCTAGGCCTGGGACAGCTGAACACTGAAGCTTTCTTT. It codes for CASSYPLGLGQLNTEAFF.

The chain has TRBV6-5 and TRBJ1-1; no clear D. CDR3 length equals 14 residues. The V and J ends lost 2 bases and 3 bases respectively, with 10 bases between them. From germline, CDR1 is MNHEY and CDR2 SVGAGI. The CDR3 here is CASSYEGQYTEAFF. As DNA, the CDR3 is TGTGCCAGCAGTTACGAGGGCCAGTACACTGAAGCTTTCTTT.

DNA of the CDR3: TGTGCCAGCCACGGCGGGGGTAATGGCTACACCTTC. Encoded protein: CASHGGGNGYTF. The rearrangement links TRBV7-9 to TRBJ1-2, with a tentative D call TRBD1 (5 bases). V was trimmed by 8 bases and J by 6 bases, leaving 13 bases between them. Per the germline V gene, CDR1 is SEHNR and CDR2 is FQNEAQ (reference sequence). The CDR3 loop spans 12 amino acids.

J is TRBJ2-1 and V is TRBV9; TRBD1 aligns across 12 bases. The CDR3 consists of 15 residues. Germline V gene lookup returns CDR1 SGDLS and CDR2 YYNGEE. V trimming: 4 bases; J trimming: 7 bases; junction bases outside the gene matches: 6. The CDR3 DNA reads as TGTGCCAGCAGCACGGGACAGGGGGCGGAGAATGAGCAGTTCTTC. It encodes CASSTGQGAENEQFF.

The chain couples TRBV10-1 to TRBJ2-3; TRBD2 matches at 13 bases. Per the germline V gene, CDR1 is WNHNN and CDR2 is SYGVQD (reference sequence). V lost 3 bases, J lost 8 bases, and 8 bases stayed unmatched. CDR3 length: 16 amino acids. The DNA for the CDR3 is TGCGCCAGCAGTGACCGGACTAGCGGGGGTTCCGGTACGCAGTATTTT. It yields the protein CASSDRTSGGSGTQYF.

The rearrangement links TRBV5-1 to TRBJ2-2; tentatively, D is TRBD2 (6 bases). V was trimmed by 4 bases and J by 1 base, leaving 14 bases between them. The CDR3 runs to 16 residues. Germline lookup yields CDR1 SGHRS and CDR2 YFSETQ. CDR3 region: CASSPQPGGNTGELFF. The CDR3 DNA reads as TGCGCCAGCAGCCCGCAGCCCGGGGGGAACACCGGGGAGCTGTTTTTT. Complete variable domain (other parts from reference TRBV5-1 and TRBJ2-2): KAGVTQTPRYLIKTRGQQVTLSCSPISGHRSVSWYQQTPGQGLQFLFEYFSETQRNKGNFPGRFSGRQFSNSRSEMNVSTLELGDSALYLCASSPQPGGNTGELFFGEGSRLTVL.

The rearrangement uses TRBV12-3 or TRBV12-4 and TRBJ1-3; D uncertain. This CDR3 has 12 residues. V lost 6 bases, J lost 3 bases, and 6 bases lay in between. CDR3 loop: CASRADGNTIYF. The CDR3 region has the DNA TGTGCCAGCAGGGCAGATGGAAACACCATATATTTT.

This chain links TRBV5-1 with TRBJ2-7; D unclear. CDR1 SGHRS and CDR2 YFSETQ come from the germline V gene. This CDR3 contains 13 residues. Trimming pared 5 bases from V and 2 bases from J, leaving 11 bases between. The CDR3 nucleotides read TGCGCCAGCAGTAATCCAGGCACCTACGAGCAGTACTTC. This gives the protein CASSNPGTYEQYF. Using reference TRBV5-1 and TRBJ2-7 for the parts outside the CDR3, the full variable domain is KAGVTQTPRYLIKTRGQQVTLSCSPISGHRSVSWYQQTPGQGLQFLFEYFSETQRNKGNFPGRFSGRQFSNSRSEMNVSTLELGDSALYLCASSNPGTYEQYFGPGTRLTVT.

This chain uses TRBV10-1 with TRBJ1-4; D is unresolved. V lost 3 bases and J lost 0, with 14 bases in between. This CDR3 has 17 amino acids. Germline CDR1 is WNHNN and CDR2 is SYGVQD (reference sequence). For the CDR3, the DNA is TGCGCCAGCAGTGAACGGAGATTACTAACAACTAATGAAAAACTGTTTTTT. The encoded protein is CASSERRLLTTNEKLFF.

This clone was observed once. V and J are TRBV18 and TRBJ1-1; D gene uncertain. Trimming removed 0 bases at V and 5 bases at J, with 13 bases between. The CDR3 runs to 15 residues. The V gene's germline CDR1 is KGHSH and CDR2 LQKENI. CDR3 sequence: CASSPPTGEWTEAFF. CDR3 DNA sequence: TGTGCCAGCTCACCACCGACCGGGGAATGGACTGAAGCTTTCTTT.

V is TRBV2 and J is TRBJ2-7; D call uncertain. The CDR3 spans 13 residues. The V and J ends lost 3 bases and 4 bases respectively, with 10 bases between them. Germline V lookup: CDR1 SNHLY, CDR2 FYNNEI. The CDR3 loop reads CASSDSPSYEQYF. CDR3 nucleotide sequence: TGTGCCAGCAGTGACAGTCCATCTTACGAGCAGTACTTC.

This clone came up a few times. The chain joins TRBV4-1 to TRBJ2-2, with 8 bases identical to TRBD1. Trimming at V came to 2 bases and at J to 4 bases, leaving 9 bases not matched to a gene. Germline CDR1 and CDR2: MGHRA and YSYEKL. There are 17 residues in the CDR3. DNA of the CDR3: TGCGCCAGCAGCCAACCGAGGACAGGGTCGGGCACCGGGGAGCTGTTTTTT. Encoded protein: CASSQPRTGSGTGELFF.

Here the CDR3 reads CASSVGASYEQYF. The DNA of the CDR3 is TGTGCCAGTAGTGTAGGGGCCTCCTACGAGCAGTACTTC. The rearrangement joins TRBV19 to TRBJ2-7; TRBD1 might be the D (5 bases). This CDR3 has 13 residues. From germline, CDR1 is LNHDA and CDR2 SQIVND (reference sequence). V gave up 5 bases and J gave up 0 bases, with 8 bases separating them.

CDR3 bases: TGCAGCGTTCCTATAGCGGCGCCATACGAGCAGTACTTC. Its protein product is CSVPIAAPYEQYF. The chain combines TRBV29-1 with TRBJ2-7; a weak D match, TRBD2 (6 bases). Looked up from germline, CDR1 is SQVTM and CDR2 is ANQGSEA. The CDR3 totals 13 residues. V lost 5 bases to trimming and J lost 4 bases, with 15 bases between them.

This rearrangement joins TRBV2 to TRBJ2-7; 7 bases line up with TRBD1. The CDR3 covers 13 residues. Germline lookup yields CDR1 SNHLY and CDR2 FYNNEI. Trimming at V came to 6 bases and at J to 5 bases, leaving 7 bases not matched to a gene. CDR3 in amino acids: CASSGDRVHEQYF. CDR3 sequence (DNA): TGTGCCAGCAGCGGTGACAGGGTCCACGAGCAGTACTTC.

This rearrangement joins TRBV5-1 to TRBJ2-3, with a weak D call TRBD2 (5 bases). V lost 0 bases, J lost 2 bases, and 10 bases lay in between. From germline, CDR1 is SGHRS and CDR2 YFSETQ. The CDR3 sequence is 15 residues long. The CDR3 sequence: CASSLGRADTDTQYF. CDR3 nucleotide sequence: TGCGCCAGCAGCTTGGGGCGGGCTGACACAGATACGCAGTATTTT.

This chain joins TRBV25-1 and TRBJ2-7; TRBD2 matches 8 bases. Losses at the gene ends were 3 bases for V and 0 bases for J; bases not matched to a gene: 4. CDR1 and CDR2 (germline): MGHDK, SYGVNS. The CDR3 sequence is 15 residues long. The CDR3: CASSDTRGGSYEQYF. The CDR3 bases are TGTGCCAGCAGTGATACTCGGGGGGGCTCCTACGAGCAGTACTTC.

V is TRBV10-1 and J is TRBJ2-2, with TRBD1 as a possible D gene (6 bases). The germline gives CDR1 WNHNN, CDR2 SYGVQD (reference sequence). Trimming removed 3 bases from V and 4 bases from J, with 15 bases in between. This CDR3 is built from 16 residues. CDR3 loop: CASSDTRGFGTGELFF. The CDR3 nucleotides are TGCGCCAGCAGTGACACCAGGGGTTTCGGCACCGGGGAGCTGTTTTTT.